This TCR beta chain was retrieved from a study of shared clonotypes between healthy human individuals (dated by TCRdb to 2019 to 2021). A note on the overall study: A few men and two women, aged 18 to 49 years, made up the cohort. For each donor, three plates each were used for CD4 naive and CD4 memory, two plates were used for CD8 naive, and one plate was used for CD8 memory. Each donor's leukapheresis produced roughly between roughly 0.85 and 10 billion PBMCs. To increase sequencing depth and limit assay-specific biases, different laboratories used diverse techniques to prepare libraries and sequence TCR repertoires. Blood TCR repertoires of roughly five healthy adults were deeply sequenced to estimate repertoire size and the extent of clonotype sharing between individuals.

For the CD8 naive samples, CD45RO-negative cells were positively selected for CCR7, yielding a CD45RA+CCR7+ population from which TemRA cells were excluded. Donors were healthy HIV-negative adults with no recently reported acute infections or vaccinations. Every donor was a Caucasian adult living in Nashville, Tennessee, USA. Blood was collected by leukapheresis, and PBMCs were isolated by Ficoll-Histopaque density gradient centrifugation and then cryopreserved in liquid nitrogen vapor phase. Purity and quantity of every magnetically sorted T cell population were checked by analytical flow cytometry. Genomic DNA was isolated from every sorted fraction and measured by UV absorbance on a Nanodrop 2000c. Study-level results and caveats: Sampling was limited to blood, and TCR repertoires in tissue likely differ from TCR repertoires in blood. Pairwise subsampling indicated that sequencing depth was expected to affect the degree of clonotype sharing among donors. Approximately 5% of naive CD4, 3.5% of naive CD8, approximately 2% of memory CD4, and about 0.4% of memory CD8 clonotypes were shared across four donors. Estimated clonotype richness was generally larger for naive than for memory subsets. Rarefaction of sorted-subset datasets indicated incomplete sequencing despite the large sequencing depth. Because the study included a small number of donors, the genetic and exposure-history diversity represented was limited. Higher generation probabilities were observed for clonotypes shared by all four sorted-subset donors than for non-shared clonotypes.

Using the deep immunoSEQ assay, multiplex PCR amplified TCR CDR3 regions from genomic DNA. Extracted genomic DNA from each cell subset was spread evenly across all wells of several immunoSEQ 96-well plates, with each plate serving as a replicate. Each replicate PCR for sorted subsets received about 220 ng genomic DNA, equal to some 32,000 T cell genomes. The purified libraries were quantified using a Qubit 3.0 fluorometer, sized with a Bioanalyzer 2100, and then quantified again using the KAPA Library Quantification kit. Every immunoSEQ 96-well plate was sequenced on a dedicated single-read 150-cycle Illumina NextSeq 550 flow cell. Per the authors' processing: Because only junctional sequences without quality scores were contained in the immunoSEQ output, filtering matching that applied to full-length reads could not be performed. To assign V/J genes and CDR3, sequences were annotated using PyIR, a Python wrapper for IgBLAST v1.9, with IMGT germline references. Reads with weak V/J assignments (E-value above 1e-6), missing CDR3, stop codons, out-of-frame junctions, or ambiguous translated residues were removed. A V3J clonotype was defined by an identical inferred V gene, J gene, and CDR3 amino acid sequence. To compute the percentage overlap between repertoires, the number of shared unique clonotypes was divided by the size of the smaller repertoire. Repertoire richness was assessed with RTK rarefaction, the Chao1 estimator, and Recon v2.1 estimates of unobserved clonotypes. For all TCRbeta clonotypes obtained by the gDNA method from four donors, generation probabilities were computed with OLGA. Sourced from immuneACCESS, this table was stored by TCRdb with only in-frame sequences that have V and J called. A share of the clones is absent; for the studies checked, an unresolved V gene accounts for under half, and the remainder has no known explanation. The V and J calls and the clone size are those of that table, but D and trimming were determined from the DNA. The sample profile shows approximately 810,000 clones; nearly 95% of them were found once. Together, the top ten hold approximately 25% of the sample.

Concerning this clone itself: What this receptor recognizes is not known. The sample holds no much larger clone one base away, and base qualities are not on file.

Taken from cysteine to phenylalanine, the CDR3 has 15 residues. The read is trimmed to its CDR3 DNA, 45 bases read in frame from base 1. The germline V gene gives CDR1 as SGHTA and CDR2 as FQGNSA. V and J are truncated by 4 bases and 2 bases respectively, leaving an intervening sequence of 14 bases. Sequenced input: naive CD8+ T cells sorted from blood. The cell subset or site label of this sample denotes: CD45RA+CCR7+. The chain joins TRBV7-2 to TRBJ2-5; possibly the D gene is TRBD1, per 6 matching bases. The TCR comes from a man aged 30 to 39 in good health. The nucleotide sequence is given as TGTGCCAGCAGCTCGCCGGGACACCTTCAAGAGACCCAGTACTTC. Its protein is CASSSPGHLQETQYF.